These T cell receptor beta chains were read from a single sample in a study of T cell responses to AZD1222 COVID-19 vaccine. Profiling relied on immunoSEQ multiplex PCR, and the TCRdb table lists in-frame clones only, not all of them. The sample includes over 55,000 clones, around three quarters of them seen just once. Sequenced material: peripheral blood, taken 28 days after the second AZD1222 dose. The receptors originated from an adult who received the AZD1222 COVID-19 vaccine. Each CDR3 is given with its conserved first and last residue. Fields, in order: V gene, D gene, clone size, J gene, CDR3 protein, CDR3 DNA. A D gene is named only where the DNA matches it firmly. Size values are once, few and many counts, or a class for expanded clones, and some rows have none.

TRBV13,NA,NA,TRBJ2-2,CASSPRDGNTGELFF,TGTGCCAGCAGTCCCCGGGACGGGAACACCGGGGAGCTGTTTTTT
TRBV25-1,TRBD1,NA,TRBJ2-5,CASRRTGTETQYF,TGTGCCAGCAGGAGGACAGGGACGGAGACCCAGTACTTC
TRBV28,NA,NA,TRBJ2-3,CASSLNSPTGYTQYF,TGTGCCAGCAGTCTCAATTCCCCCACTGGGTATACGCAGTATTTT
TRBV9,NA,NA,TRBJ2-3,CASTNGEDTQYF,TGTGCCAGCACCAATGGTGAGGATACGCAGTATTTT
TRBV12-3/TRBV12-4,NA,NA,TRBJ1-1,CASSLSGYTEAFF,TGTGCCAGCAGTTTAAGTGGGTACACTGAAGCTTTCTTT
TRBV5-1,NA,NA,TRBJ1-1,CASNPGQSNTEAFF,TGCGCCAGCAATCCGGGACAATCGAACACTGAAGCTTTCTTT
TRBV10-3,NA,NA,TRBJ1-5,CAISESSALSNQPQHF,TGTGCCATCAGTGAGTCGTCGGCACTTAGCAATCAGCCCCAGCATTTT
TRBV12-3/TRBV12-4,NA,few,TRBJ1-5,CASSSATSQPQHF,TGTGCCAGCAGTTCGGCGACCAGCCAGCCCCAGCATTTT
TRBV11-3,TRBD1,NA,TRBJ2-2,CASSRRQGNTGELFF,TGTGCCAGCAGTCGACGACAGGGGAACACCGGGGAGCTGTTTTTT
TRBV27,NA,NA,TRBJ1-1,CASSFLARTEAFF,TGTGCCAGCAGTTTCCTGGCGAGGACTGAAGCTTTCTTT
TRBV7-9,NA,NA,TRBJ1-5,CASSLVTGVVNQPQHF,TGTGCCAGCAGCTTAGTCACGGGGGTGGTCAATCAGCCCCAGCATTTT
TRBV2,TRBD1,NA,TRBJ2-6,CASRGTAGANVLTF,TGTGCCAGCCGTGGGACAGCTGGGGCCAACGTCCTGACTTTC
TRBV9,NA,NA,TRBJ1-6,CASSVDLLNSPLHF,TGTGCCAGCAGCGTAGACCTATTGAATTCACCCCTCCACTTT
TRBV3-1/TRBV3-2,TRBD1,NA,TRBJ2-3,CASSSRGGADTQYF,TGTGCCAGCAGCTCACGAGGGGGCGCAGATACGCAGTATTTT
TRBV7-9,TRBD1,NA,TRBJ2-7,CASNSGQTYEQYF,TGTGCCAGCAACTCGGGACAGACCTACGAGCAGTACTTC
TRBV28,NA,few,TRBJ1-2,CASSLAGSNYGYTF,TGTGCCAGCAGTTTAGCGGGATCTAACTATGGCTACACCTTC
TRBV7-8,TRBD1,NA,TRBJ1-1,CASSPTLTGTDNTEAFF,TGTGCCAGCAGCCCAACTCTCACCGGGACAGATAACACTGAAGCTTTCTTT
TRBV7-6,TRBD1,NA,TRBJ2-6,CASSPTGAGANVLTF,TGTGCCAGCAGTCCAACAGGGGCTGGGGCCAACGTCCTGACTTTC
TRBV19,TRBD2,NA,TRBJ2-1,CASSPIAGIHYNEQFF,TGTGCCAGTAGTCCTATAGCGGGGATTCACTACAATGAGCAGTTCTTC
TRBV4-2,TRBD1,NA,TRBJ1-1,CASSQDLGTGSSNTEAFF,TGTGCCAGCAGCCAAGATTTAGGGACAGGCAGTTCGAACACTGAAGCTTTCTTT
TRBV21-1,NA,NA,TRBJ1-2,CASSKQANYGYTF,TGTGCCAGCAGCAAACAGGCTAACTATGGCTACACCTTC
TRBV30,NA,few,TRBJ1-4,CALTEGPREKLFF,TGTGCCCTCACCGAGGGGCCTCGTGAAAAACTGTTTTTT
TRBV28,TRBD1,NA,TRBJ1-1,CASSPPGQGLEAFF,TGTGCCAGCAGTCCCCCGGGACAGGGCCTTGAAGCTTTCTTT
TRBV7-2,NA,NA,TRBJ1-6,CASSLDRLISPLHF,TGTGCCAGCAGCTTAGATCGACTGATCTCACCCCTCCACTTT
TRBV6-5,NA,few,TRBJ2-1,CASSYGGGEIYNEQFF,TGTGCCAGCAGTTACGGCGGGGGCGAAATTTACAATGAGCAGTTCTTC
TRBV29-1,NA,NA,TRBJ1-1,CSVDKGGPWETEAFF,TGCAGCGTTGATAAAGGGGGTCCCTGGGAGACTGAAGCTTTCTTT
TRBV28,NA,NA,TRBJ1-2,CASSLFQDYGYTF,TGTGCCAGCAGTTTGTTCCAGGACTATGGCTACACCTTC
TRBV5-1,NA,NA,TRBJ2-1,CASSLGVRGSYNEQFF,TGCGCCAGCAGCTTGGGTGTCAGAGGCTCCTACAATGAGCAGTTCTTC
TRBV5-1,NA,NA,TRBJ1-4,CASSLGWQATNEKLFF,TGCGCCAGCAGCTTAGGTTGGCAAGCAACTAATGAAAAACTGTTTTTT
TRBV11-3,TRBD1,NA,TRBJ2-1,CASSSKPGQVNGYNEQFF,TGTGCCAGCAGCTCCAAACCGGGACAGGTGAACGGGTACAATGAGCAGTTCTTC
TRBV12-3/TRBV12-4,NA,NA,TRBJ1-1,CASREMMNTEAFF,TGTGCCAGCAGGGAGATGATGAACACTGAAGCTTTCTTT
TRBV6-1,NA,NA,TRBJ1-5,CASSDRGNQPQHF,TGTGCCAGCAGTGACAGGGGCAATCAGCCCCAGCATTTT
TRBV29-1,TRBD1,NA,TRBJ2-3,CSVGGQGQGDTQYF,TGCAGCGTTGGCGGACAGGGCCAGGGAGATACGCAGTATTTT
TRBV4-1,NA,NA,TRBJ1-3,CASSQDPRGVRNTIYF,TGCGCCAGCAGCCAAGACCCCAGGGGAGTAAGAAACACCATATATTTT
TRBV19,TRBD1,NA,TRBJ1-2,CASSLGQGSGYTF,TGTGCCAGTAGTCTCGGACAGGGTTCTGGCTACACCTTC
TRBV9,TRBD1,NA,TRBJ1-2,CASSVHWTGGYGYTF,TGTGCCAGCAGCGTTCATTGGACAGGAGGGTATGGCTACACCTTC
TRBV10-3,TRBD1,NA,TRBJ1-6,CAIKGATIRESPLHF,TGTGCCATCAAGGGGGCGACGATTCGGGAATCACCCCTCCACTTT
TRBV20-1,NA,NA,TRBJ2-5,CSARQGETQYF,TGCAGTGCTAGACAGGGCGAGACCCAGTACTTC
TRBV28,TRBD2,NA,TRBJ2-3,CASSYTSGGAQYF,TGTGCCAGCAGCTACACTAGCGGGGGGGCGCAGTATTTT
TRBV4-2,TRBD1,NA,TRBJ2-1,CASSLETGSSYNEQFF,TGTGCCAGCAGCCTAGAGACAGGGAGCTCCTACAATGAGCAGTTCTTC
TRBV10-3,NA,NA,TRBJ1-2,CAISGNINYGYTF,TGTGCCATCAGTGGTAACATTAACTATGGCTACACCTTC
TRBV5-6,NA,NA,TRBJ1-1,CASSYGTGNTEAFF,TGTGCCAGCAGCTATGGGACGGGGAACACTGAAGCTTTCTTT
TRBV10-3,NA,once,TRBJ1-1,CAISESRGAFF,TGTGCCATCAGTGAGTCAAGGGGAGCTTTCTTT
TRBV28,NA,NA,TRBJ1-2,CASSLDGGAGLYTF,TGTGCCAGCAGTCTCGACGGGGGGGCGGGGCTCTACACCTTC
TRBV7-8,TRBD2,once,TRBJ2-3,CASSLASTLAADTQYF,TGTGCCAGCAGCTTAGCATCGACTCTAGCGGCAGATACGCAGTATTTT
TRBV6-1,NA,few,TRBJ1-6,CASSESGRSPLHF,TGTGCCAGCAGTGAAAGCGGACGTTCACCCCTCCACTTT
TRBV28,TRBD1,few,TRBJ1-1,CASSLGQESFF,TGTGCCAGCAGCCTCGGACAGGAATCTTTCTTT
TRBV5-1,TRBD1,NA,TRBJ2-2,CASSSPAGQGLRGELFF,TGCGCCAGCAGCTCGCCCGCTGGACAGGGGCTTCGTGGGGAGCTGTTTTTT